A selection of T cell receptor beta chains follows, all from one sample in a study of glioma-infiltrating T cells. TCRdb re-called the multiplex PCR reads through MiXCR, storing one row per CDR3 protein. The repertoire consists of 400,000 or so distinct CDR3 sequences, with roughly two fifths occurring once and the leading ten covering around 12%. The sample comprised glioma tissue, nonneoplastic brain tissue, or PBMCs (not recorded which). The receptor source for this set is a human donor with low-grade glioma or glioblastoma, undergoing nonglioma brain surgery, or in good health (not recorded which). Both conserved end residues are part of each CDR3. Each record gives: J gene, D gene, V gene, clone size, CDR3 DNA, CDR3 protein. A D gene is named only where the DNA matches it firmly. Rows may omit the clone size; those that give it use once, few, many or a size class.

>TRBJ2-1|.|TRBV6-2/TRBV6-3|.
TGTGCCTCAGGCAACAATGAGCAGTCCTTC
CASGNNEQSF
>TRBJ2-1|.|TRBV6-1|many
TGTGCCAGCAGCCCCAGGGCAAACACACTCAATGAGCAGTTCTTC
CASSPRANTLNEQFF
>TRBJ1-1|.|TRBV7-2|.
TGTGCCAGCAGCCAAGAATACACGGAGACTGAAGCTTTCTTT
CASSQEYTETEAFF
>TRBJ1-3|.|TRBV20-1|few
TGCAGTGCTGGCAAACAGGGTTCTGGAAACACCATATATTTT
CSAGKQGSGNTIYF
>TRBJ2-1|.|TRBV10-3|.
TGTGCCATCAAGTCGGCGGGAAAAAGAGGTGGTGAGCAGTTCTTC
CAIKSAGKRGGEQFF
>TRBJ2-5|.|TRBV7-2|few
TGTGCCAGCAGCTTAGGGTCTCAAGGGAGCGGGCAAGAGACCCAGTACTTC
CASSLGSQGSGQETQYF
>TRBJ2-2|.|TRBV6-1|.
TGTGCCAGCCTCCTAAGGGATGGCGGGGAGCTGTTTTTT
CASLLRDGGELFF
>TRBJ1-1|TRBD1|TRBV28|many
TGTGCCAGCAGTCCTTTCCTCCAGGGGGTGAACACTGAAGCTTTCTTT
CASSPFLQGVNTEAFF
>TRBJ1-6|.|TRBV7-3|many
TGTGCCAGCAGCTTAATTCATAACCCTGGTTCACCCCTCCACTTT
CASSLIHNPGSPLHF
>TRBJ2-6|.|TRBV10-3|.
TGTGCCATCAGTGGGGCGCGTCGCTCTGGGGCCAACGTCCTGACTTTC
CAISGARRSGANVLTF
>TRBJ2-5|.|TRBV7-2|.
TGTGCCAGCAGTGAAGCGCGGGCGAAAGGGACCCAGTACTTC
CASSEARAKGTQYF
>TRBJ2-7|.|TRBV2|.
TGTGCCAGCAGTGGTCCGGAGACGTACTTC
CASSGPETYF
>TRBJ2-7|TRBD2|TRBV7-2|many
TGTGCCAGCAGCTTCACTAGCGGGGACTACGAGCAGTACTTC
CASSFTSGDYEQYF
>TRBJ1-5|.|TRBV2|.
TGTGCCAGCAGTGAGGGGTTCAGGAATCAGCCCAAGCATTTT
CASSEGFRNQPKHF
>TRBJ1-5|.|TRBV19|.
TGTGCCAGTAGTAGGTTTGAGTTTCATAATCAGCCCCAGCATTTT
CASSRFEFHNQPQHF
>TRBJ1-3|.|TRBV7-2|.
TGTGCCAGCAGCTTAGTCGGGGGACATCCAGGAAACACCATATATTTT
CASSLVGGHPGNTIYF
>TRBJ2-7|.|TRBV7-3|.
TGTGCCAGCAGCTTAATGGCCAGCTCCTACGAGCAGTACTTC
CASSLMASSYEQYF
>TRBJ2-7|.|TRBV10-3|.
TGTGCCATTAGTGATTTGAAAACTAGCTCCTACGAGCAGTACTTC
CAISDLKTSSYEQYF
>TRBJ1-1|.|TRBV7-2|.
TGTGCCAGCAGCATTCGCCCGACGGAGAACACTGAAGCTTTCTTT
CASSIRPTENTEAFF
>TRBJ2-3|TRBD2|TRBV9|few
TGTGCCAGCAGCGCTAGCGGGAGTAGCACAGATACGCAGTATTTT
CASSASGSSTDTQYF
>TRBJ1-6|.|TRBV27|.
TGTGCCAGCAGTGCCCAGGGTACCTATAATTCACCCCTCCACTTT
CASSAQGTYNSPLHF
>TRBJ1-2|.|TRBV7-3|.
TGTACCAGCAGCGCCAAAGGGGACACTGGCTACACCTTC
CTSSAKGDTGYTF
>TRBJ2-1|TRBD2|TRBV20-1|few
TGCAGTGCTAGTACCCCCGCTAGCGGGAGGGCCGGTCAGTTCTTC
CSASTPASGRAGQFF
>TRBJ2-1|.|TRBV6-1|.
TGTGCCAGCAGCTCCGGGACGGGAATGGGGAATGAGCAGTTCTTC
CASSSGTGMGNEQFF
>TRBJ2-3|.|TRBV7-2|many
TGTGCCAGCAGCTTAGTGGTGCATAACACAGATACGCAGTATTTT
CASSLVVHNTDTQYF
>TRBJ2-6|.|TRBV7-2|.
TGTGCCAGCAGCCAGACGTCGCCCTCTGGGGCCAACGTCCTGACTTTC
CASSQTSPSGANVLTF
>TRBJ2-3|TRBD2|TRBV4-3|medium-sized
TGCGCCAGCAGCCAAGAACTAGCGGGGGGATCAGATACGCAGTATTTT
CASSQELAGGSDTQYF
>TRBJ1-2|.|TRBV28|.
TGTGCCAGCAGTTTCTGGAGGGGGGGTGCTGGCTACACCTTC
CASSFWRGGAGYTF
>TRBJ2-2|.|TRBV6-1|.
TGTGCCAGCATACCGAGGAACACCGGGGAGCTGTTTTTT
CASIPRNTGELFF
>TRBJ2-1|TRBD2|TRBV6-1|.
TGTGCCAGCAGTGAATATGGGGGACTAGCAGAAAGCTCCTACAATGAGCAGTTCTTC
CASSEYGGLAESSYNEQFF
>TRBJ1-6|.|TRBV27|.
TGTGCCTGCAGTGAATTTTTGGGGACCAATTCACCCCTCCACTTT
CACSEFLGTNSPLHF
>TRBJ1-5|.|TRBV2|.
TGTGCCAGCAGTGACCGGGGGAGCAATCAGCCCCAGCATTTT
CASSDRGSNQPQHF
>TRBJ1-1|.|TRBV27|few
TGTGCCAGCAGTTGGGGATCGCTCACTGAAGCTTTCTTT
CASSWGSLTEAFF
>TRBJ2-3|.|TRBV2|few
TGTGCCAGCAGTTCTAGGAGAGATACGCAGTATTTT
CASSSRRDTQYF
>TRBJ2-5|TRBD1|TRBV18|.
TGTGCCAGCTCACCCCATACAGGGGGCAGGGAGACCCAGTACTTC
CASSPHTGGRETQYF
>TRBJ1-3|.|TRBV18|few
TGTGCCAGCTCACGTTTGACAGTCGTTGGAAACACCATATATTTT
CASSRLTVVGNTIYF
>TRBJ1-2|.|TRBV11-2|.
TGTGCCAGCAGCTTAGGCAGGGAAGACACCTTC
CASSLGREDTF